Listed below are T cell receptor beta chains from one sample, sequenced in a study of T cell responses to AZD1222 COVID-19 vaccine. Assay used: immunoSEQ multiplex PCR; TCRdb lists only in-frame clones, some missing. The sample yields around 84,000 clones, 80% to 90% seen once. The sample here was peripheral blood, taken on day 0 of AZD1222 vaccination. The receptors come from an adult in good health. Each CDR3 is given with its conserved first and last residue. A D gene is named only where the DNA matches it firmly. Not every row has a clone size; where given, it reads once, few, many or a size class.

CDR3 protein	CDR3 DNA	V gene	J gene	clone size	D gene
CASRADRGADYGYTF	TGTGCCAGCAGAGCCGACAGGGGGGCCGACTATGGCTACACCTTC	TRBV6-5	TRBJ1-2	NA	TRBD1
CASSDSNSNQPQHF	TGTGCCAGCAGTGACAGTAATAGCAATCAGCCCCAGCATTTT	TRBV2	TRBJ1-5	once	NA
CASSLSGANVLTF	TGTGCCAGCAGCCTCTCTGGGGCCAACGTCCTGACTTTC	TRBV28	TRBJ2-6	NA	NA
CASSQLETQYF	TGTGCCAGCAGCCAATTAGAGACCCAGTACTTC	TRBV14	TRBJ2-5	NA	NA
CASSYSTGSSYEQYF	TGTGCCAGCAGTTATTCGACAGGAAGCTCCTACGAGCAGTACTTC	TRBV7-6	TRBJ2-7	NA	NA
CASSLVGNTEAFF	TGTGCCAGCAGTTTGGTGGGGAACACTGAAGCTTTCTTT	TRBV28	TRBJ1-1	NA	NA
CASSQGGNRNTQYF	TGTGCCAGCAGCCAGGGCGGGAACCGCAATACGCAGTATTTT	TRBV28	TRBJ2-3	NA	NA
CAISEKAEGNTIYF	TGTGCCATCAGTGAGAAGGCGGAAGGAAACACCATATATTTT	TRBV10-3	TRBJ1-3	NA	NA
CASSLAGRGMNTEAFF	TGCGCCAGCAGCTTGGCGGGCAGGGGCATGAACACTGAAGCTTTCTTT	TRBV5-1	TRBJ1-1	NA	NA
CASSSPGTLSQETQYF	TGTGCCAGCAGTTCCCCCGGTACCCTCTCCCAGGAGACCCAGTACTTC	TRBV28	TRBJ2-5	NA	NA
CASAAGGGSNQPQHF	TGTGCCAGCGCCGCCGGTGGGGGAAGCAATCAGCCCCAGCATTTT	TRBV9	TRBJ1-5	once	NA
CASSPPGGAGVLGETQYF	TGTGCCAGCAGCCCACCGGGTGGGGCAGGGGTACTCGGAGAGACCCAGTACTTC	TRBV11-3	TRBJ2-5	NA	NA
CASSYFPSSYEQYF	TGTGCCAGCAGTTACTTCCCTAGCTCCTACGAGCAGTACTTC	TRBV6-5	TRBJ2-7	NA	NA
CATSRDRASEGETQYF	TGTGCCACCAGCAGAGACAGGGCTAGCGAGGGAGAGACCCAGTACTTC	TRBV15	TRBJ2-5	NA	NA
CASSIDGLAKDTQYF	TGTGCCAGTAGTATAGATGGTCTAGCGAAGGATACGCAGTATTTT	TRBV19	TRBJ2-3	NA	NA
CASSLGIRYEQFF	TGTGCCAGCAGCTTAGGTATTAGGTATGAGCAGTTCTTC	TRBV7-9	TRBJ2-1	NA	NA
CASSQDSLSSGANVLTF	TGTGCCAGCAGCCAAGATTCTCTTTCCTCTGGGGCCAACGTCCTGACTTTC	TRBV14	TRBJ2-6	once	NA
CASSSITGSTNEKLFF	TGTGCCAGCAGTTCCATTACAGGATCAACTAATGAAAAACTGTTTTTT	TRBV28	TRBJ1-4	once	NA
CASSILGQGVEAFF	TGTGCCAGCTCAATTCTAGGACAGGGAGTAGAAGCTTTCTTT	TRBV18	TRBJ1-1	once	TRBD1
CASSLFSQGQPQHF	TGTGCCAGCAGCTTGTTTTCACAGGGTCAGCCCCAGCATTTT	TRBV7-2	TRBJ1-5	NA	NA
CASSPPLAGSPESQYF	TGTGCCAGCTCACCACCGCTAGCGGGATCCCCCGAGTCCCAGTACTTC	TRBV18	TRBJ2-7	once	TRBD2
CASSPPFSRGSERGQYF	TGTGCCAGCAGTCCCCCTTTCTCTAGGGGGTCCGAAAGAGGGCAGTACTTC	TRBV28	TRBJ2-7	once	NA
CASSISRARWDTQYF	TGTGCCAGTAGTATTAGTAGGGCTAGGTGGGATACGCAGTATTTT	TRBV19	TRBJ2-3	NA	NA
CASSLYAAYQETQYF	TGTGCCAGCAGTTTATACGCTGCGTACCAAGAGACCCAGTACTTC	TRBV27	TRBJ2-5	NA	NA
CASSLVWREPGELFF	TGTGCCAGCAGCTTGGTCTGGCGGGAGCCCGGGGAGCTGTTTTTT	TRBV5-6	TRBJ2-2	NA	TRBD2
CASSLVSLYEQYF	TGTGCCAGCAGTTTGGTCAGCCTCTACGAGCAGTACTTC	TRBV28	TRBJ2-7	NA	NA
CASSYSSSTRNSPLHF	TGTGCCAGCAGTTATTCCTCCTCAACGAGAAATTCACCCCTCCACTTT	TRBV27	TRBJ1-6	NA	NA
CASWDRPGPYEQYF	TGCGCCAGCTGGGACAGGCCAGGGCCCTACGAGCAGTACTTC	TRBV5-1	TRBJ2-7	NA	TRBD1
CASSYQNSYGYTF	TGTGCCAGCAGTTACCAGAATTCCTATGGCTACACCTTC	TRBV6-2/TRBV6-3	TRBJ1-2	NA	NA
CASSFGQRSGNTIYF	TGTGCCAGCAGTTTTGGACAGCGCTCTGGAAACACCATATATTTT	TRBV6-5	TRBJ1-3	NA	NA
CASSYIDNYGYTF	TGTGCCAGCAGTTACATTGACAACTATGGCTACACCTTC	TRBV6-5	TRBJ1-2	NA	NA
CASSLRGKNTGELFF	TGCGCCAGCAGCTTGAGGGGGAAGAACACCGGGGAGCTGTTTTTT	TRBV5-1	TRBJ2-2	few	NA
CASSIRRSYPLHF	TGTGCCAGCAGCATCCGACGGAGCTATCCCCTCCACTTT	TRBV14	TRBJ1-6	NA	NA
CASSISPGQGYGYTF	TGTGCCAGTAGTATTTCCCCAGGACAGGGATATGGCTACACCTTC	TRBV19	TRBJ1-2	NA	TRBD1
CASSLDRDGYTF	TGTGCCAGCAGCTTAGATAGGGATGGCTACACCTTC	TRBV7-2	TRBJ1-2	once	NA
CAGSSGGYNEQFF	TGTGCCGGCTCTAGCGGGGGGTACAATGAGCAGTTCTTC	TRBV30	TRBJ2-1	NA	TRBD2
CASSLEGTSGTDTQYF	TGCGCCAGCAGCTTGGAAGGGACTAGCGGCACAGATACGCAGTATTTT	TRBV5-1	TRBJ2-3	NA	TRBD2
CSVGTGPTF	TGCAGCGTTGGGACAGGTCCTACCTTC	TRBV29-1	TRBJ1-2	once	TRBD1
CASQRQGTDTQYF	TGTGCCAGCCAACGACAGGGCACAGATACGCAGTATTTT	TRBV28	TRBJ2-3	NA	NA
CSVEDQMGTGRNTEAFF	TGCAGCGTTGAAGATCAAATGGGGACAGGGCGAAATACTGAAGCTTTCTTT	TRBV29-1	TRBJ1-1	NA	TRBD1
CSVEGISYTF	TGCAGCGTTGAGGGGATTAGCTACACCTTC	TRBV29-1	TRBJ1-2	NA	NA
CASSRPGSSSYNEQFF	TGTGCCAGCAGTCGACCCGGGTCCAGCTCCTACAATGAGCAGTTCTTC	TRBV28	TRBJ2-1	NA	NA
CASSAPDQDGPGELFF	TGTGCCAGCAGCGCCCCGGACCAGGACGGTCCCGGGGAGCTGTTTTTT	TRBV5-4	TRBJ2-2	NA	NA
CASEKPMNTEAFF	TGTGCCAGCGAGAAGCCCATGAACACTGAAGCTTTCTTT	TRBV28	TRBJ1-1	once	NA
CASSFGQVTDTQYF	TGTGCCAGCAGCTTCGGGCAGGTCACAGATACGCAGTATTTT	TRBV5-6	TRBJ2-3	NA	NA
CASSFQGTSGRLYNEQFF	TGTGCCAGCAGTTTCCAGGGGACTAGCGGGAGGCTATACAATGAGCAGTTCTTC	TRBV27	TRBJ2-1	NA	TRBD2
CASRLGGQGDYGYTF	TGTGCCAGCAGATTGGGTGGACAGGGAGACTATGGCTACACCTTC	TRBV28	TRBJ1-2	NA	TRBD1
CASTGGGHDTQYF	TGTGCCAGCACTGGCGGGGGTCATGATACGCAGTATTTT	TRBV6-6	TRBJ2-3	once	TRBD2
CASSRGTSGDEETQYF	TGCGCCAGCAGCCGAGGGACTAGCGGGGATGAAGAGACCCAGTACTTC	TRBV4-1	TRBJ2-5	NA	TRBD2
CASSSPVGQAMYQETQYF	TGTGCCAGCAGCTCTCCCGTGGGACAGGCAATGTACCAAGAGACCCAGTACTTC	TRBV5-6	TRBJ2-5	NA	TRBD1
CASSFLFAFQGSNQPQHF	TGTGCCAGCAGCTTCTTATTTGCTTTTCAGGGGTCCAATCAGCCCCAGCATTTT	TRBV5-8	TRBJ1-5	NA	NA
CASSYVGVRETQYF	TGTGCCAGCAGTTACGTGGGAGTAAGAGAGACCCAGTACTTC	TRBV6-6	TRBJ2-5	NA	NA
CASSRVGTANTQYF	TGTGCCAGCAGTCGTGTGGGGACCGCCAACACGCAGTATTTT	TRBV27	TRBJ2-3	NA	NA
CASSPFSGQLNQPQHF	TGTGCCAGCTCACCCTTCTCGGGACAACTTAATCAGCCCCAGCATTTT	TRBV18	TRBJ1-5	NA	NA
CATSDRRGANVLTF	TGTGCCACCAGTGATAGGAGAGGGGCCAACGTCCTGACTTTC	TRBV24-1	TRBJ2-6	NA	NA
CASSREGIPLHF	TGTGCCAGCTCAAGGGAAGGAATACCCCTCCACTTT	TRBV18	TRBJ1-6	NA	NA
CASSQGTGPYGYTF	TGCGCCAGCAGCCAAGGTACAGGGCCGTATGGCTACACCTTC	TRBV4-1	TRBJ1-2	NA	NA